The 15 T cell receptor beta chains below all came from one sample that was sequenced in a study of T cells after yellow fever vaccination. Using its own MiXCR run on the 5' RACE reads, TCRdb lists one record per CDR3 protein. Among about 260,000 distinct CDR3 sequences listed, about 5% were seen once. The material was CD4+ T cells sorted from PBMCs, obtained on the day of the yellow fever booster vaccination. These receptors were collected from a man between 18 and 35 years old who received the YFV17D yellow fever vaccine.

This clonotype came up a few times. The V call is TRBV6-2 or TRBV6-3, the J call TRBJ2-7; 7 nucleotides agree with TRBD2. The V and J ends lost 6 bases and 4 bases, in that order; junction bases with no gene match: 6. The CDR3 spans 13 residues. Germline loops: CDR1 MNHEY, CDR2 SVGEGT. The CDR3 DNA follows: TGTGCCAGCAGCACGGGGGGTGGATACGAGCAGTACGTC. This sequence encodes CASSTGGGYEQYV.

This clonotype has just a few counts. This chain links TRBV7-8 with TRBJ1-5; unclear D gene. V was shortened by 0 bases and J by 6 bases, with 6 bases between the two germline ends. CDR3 length: 13 residues. Germline V CDR1 and CDR2: SGHVS, FQNEAQ. CDR3 protein: CASSLAIAQPQHF. The DNA of the CDR3 is TGTGCCAGCAGCTTAGCGATCGCTCAGCCCCAGCATTTT.

This chain links TRBV18 with TRBJ2-5; possibly TRBD1 or TRBD2 for D (5 bases each). Trimming took 6 bases from V and 5 from J, leaving 25 bases between them. The CDR3 covers 17 residues. Germline CDR1 and CDR2: KGHSH and LQKENI. The CDR3 loop reads CASSTMGRASSGETQYF. Written as DNA, the CDR3 is TGTGCCAGCTCTACCATGGGGCGGGCCTCCTCTGGGGAGACCCAGTACTTC.

This clonotype has just a few counts. The chain joins TRBV6-2 or TRBV6-3 to TRBJ1-1; D is uncertain. Germline V gives CDR1 MNHEY, CDR2 SVGEGT. V shed 5 bases and J shed 1 base, with 8 bases lying between them. CDR3 size: 13 residues. This CDR3 reads CASSRKGNTEAFF. The CDR3 nucleotides are TGTGCCAGCAGTCGAAAGGGGAACACTGAAGCTTTCTTT.

This clonotype was found a few times. The chain employs TRBV5-1 and TRBJ1-2, with TRBD1 identical over 8 bases. V lost 0 bases and J lost 8; bases outside the gene matches: 9. The length of the CDR3 is 15 residues. The germline gives CDR1 SGHRS, CDR2 YFSETQ. The CDR3 nucleotides are TGCGCCAGCAGCTTGGTCGAGACAGGGGTGATGGGCTACACCTTC. Its translation is CASSLVETGVMGYTF.

This clonotype occurred many times. V gene TRBV29-1 combines with J gene TRBJ1-2; D remains ambiguous. The CDR3 consists of 13 residues. The ends were cut back, 2 bases at V and 2 bases at J, with 9 bases in the middle. Germline CDR1 and CDR2: SQVTM and ANQGSEA. The CDR3 DNA reads as TGCAGCGTTGAACGCCCCAGGAACTATGGCTACACCTTC. It yields the protein CSVERPRNYGYTF.

This clonotype showed up just a few times. V usage is TRBV5-6 and J usage is TRBJ1-2; 7 nucleotides agree with TRBD1. The CDR3 is 15 residues long. The junction had 9 bases not matched to a gene; V was cut back by 1 base and J by 6 bases. Germline V CDR1 and CDR2: SGHDT, YYEEEE. The CDR3 bases are TGTGCCAGCAGCTTGAGTCCCGCAGGGGGTAATGGCTACACCTTC. It encodes CASSLSPAGGNGYTF.

This clonotype was seen repeatedly, ten times or more. The chain couples TRBV29-1 to TRBJ1-5; D gene uncertain. Looked up from germline, CDR1 is SQVTM and CDR2 is ANQGSEA. The ends were cut back, 6 bases at V and 9 bases at J, with 15 bases in the middle. The CDR3 has 12 residues. CDR3 sequence (DNA): TGCAGCGTGAAAGTAACGAACGGGCCCCAGCATTTT. Its translation is CSVKVTNGPQHF.

This clonotype turned up a few times. The rearrangement joins TRBV6-5 to TRBJ2-2, with 10 bases fitting TRBD1. CDR1 is MNHEY, CDR2 SVGAGI, per germline. J lost 6 bases, V lost 6 bases, and 7 bases had no gene match. The CDR3 runs 15 residues. CDR3 amino acids: CASRTRDRGSGELFF. The CDR3 DNA sequence: TGTGCCAGCAGAACGCGGGACAGGGGATCCGGGGAGCTGTTTTTT.

The chain links TRBV20-1 to TRBJ1-5; 8 bases line up with TRBD1. Germline V CDR1 and CDR2: DFQATT, SNEGSKA (reference sequence). The CDR3 totals 13 residues. V lost 6 bases to trimming and J lost 6 bases; unmatched junction nucleotides: 7. CDR3 amino acids: CSANGQGGQPQHF. The CDR3 nucleotides read TGCAGTGCAAACGGACAGGGAGGTCAGCCCCAGCATTTT.

This sequence joins TRBV10-3 and TRBJ2-7; the match to TRBD2 covers 12 bases. The ends lost 3 bases at V and 5 bases at J; junction bases unmatched: 11. There are 17 residues in the CDR3. Germline assignment: CDR1 ENHRY and CDR2 SYGVKD. The CDR3 spells CAISDLLAGGERNEQYV. The CDR3 nucleotides are TGTGCCATCAGTGATTTACTAGCGGGGGGTGAACGGAACGAGCAGTACGTC.

The table lists this clonotype with a few counts. The V call is TRBV2, the J call TRBJ2-3, with D hard to call. The CDR3 contains 10 residues. The V gene's germline CDR1 is SNHLY and CDR2 FYNNEI. V was shortened by 7 bases and J by 5 bases, with 4 bases between the two germline ends. The DNA of the CDR3 is TGTGCCAGCACTGTAGATACGCAGTATTTT. It yields the protein CASTVDTQYF.

The chain joins TRBV2 to TRBJ2-5; 7 bases map to TRBD2. V lost 6 bases to trimming and J lost 5 bases; unmatched junction nucleotides: 15. CDR1 is SNHLY, CDR2 FYNNEI, per germline. CDR3 length equals 16 residues. In DNA form, the CDR3 reads TGTGCCAGCAGAAAGACTAGCCGCGGCGGGGTGGAGACCCAGTACTTC. It translates to CASRKTSRGGVETQYF.

The V and J genes are TRBV9 and TRBJ1-6; tentative D call: TRBD1 (5 bases). V lost 0 bases and J 4 bases, leaving 8 bases between the germline ends. Germline CDR1 reads SGDLS; CDR2 reads YYNGEE. CDR3 size: 15 residues. CDR3 amino acids: CASSVGEGYNSPLHF. CDR3 in DNA: TGTGCCAGCAGCGTAGGGGAGGGGTATAATTCACCCCTCCACTTT.

This clonotype was seen repeatedly, ten times or more. The chain uses TRBV5-1 and TRBJ1-1; TRBD1 aligns across 7 bases. The germline gives CDR1 SGHRS, CDR2 YFSETQ. CDR3 length equals 15 residues. J was trimmed by 4 bases and V by 3 bases; bases with no gene match: 9. CDR3 amino acids: CASSSLTGTATEAFF. The CDR3 nucleotides are TGCGCCAGCAGCTCGCTAACCGGGACAGCCACTGAAGCTTTCTTT.